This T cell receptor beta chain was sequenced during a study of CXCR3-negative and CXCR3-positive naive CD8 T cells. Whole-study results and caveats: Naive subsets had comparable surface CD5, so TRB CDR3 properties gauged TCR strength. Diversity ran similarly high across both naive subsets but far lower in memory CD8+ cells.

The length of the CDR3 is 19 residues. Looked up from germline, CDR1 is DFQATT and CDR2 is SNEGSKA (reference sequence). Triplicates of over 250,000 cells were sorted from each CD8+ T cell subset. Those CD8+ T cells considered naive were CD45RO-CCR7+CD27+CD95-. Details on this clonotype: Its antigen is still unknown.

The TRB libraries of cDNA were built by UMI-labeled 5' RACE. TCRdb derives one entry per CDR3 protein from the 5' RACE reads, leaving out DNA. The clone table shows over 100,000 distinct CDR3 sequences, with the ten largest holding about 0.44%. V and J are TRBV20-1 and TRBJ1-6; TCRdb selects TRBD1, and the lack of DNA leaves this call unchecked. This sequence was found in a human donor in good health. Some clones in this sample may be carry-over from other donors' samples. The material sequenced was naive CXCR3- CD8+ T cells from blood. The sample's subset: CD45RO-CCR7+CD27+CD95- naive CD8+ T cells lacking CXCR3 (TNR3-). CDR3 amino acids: CSARDLLPLTGSYNSPLHF.